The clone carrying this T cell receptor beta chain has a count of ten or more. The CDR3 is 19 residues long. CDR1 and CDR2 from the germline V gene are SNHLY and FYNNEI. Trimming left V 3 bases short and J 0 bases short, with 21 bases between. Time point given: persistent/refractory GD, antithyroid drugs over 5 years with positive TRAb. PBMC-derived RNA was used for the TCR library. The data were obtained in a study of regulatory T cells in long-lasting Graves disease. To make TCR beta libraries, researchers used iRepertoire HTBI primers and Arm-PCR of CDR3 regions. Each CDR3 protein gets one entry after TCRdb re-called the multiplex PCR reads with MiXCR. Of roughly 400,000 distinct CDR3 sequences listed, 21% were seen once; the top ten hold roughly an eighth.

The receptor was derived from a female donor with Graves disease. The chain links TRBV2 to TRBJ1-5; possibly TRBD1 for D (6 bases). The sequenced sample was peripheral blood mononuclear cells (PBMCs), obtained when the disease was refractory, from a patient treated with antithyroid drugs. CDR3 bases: TGTGCCAGCAGTGAGGGTCGGGGGGCCGTCTTCTATAGCAATCAGCCCCAGCATTTT. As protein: CASSEGRGAVFYSNQPQHF.